This T cell receptor (beta chain) was recorded in a study of blood T cell repertoires in COVID-19. Study-wide context: The United States, Italy and Spain provided the acute and convalescent COVID-19 samples. From T cells, B-cell-depleted T cells, or PBMCs came the material, which was cDNA or gDNA.

V was pared by 3 bases and J by 10 bases, with 9 bases of the junction left unmatched. CDR3 length equals 16 residues. Germline loops: CDR1 LNHDA, CDR2 SQIVND (reference sequence). As handled by the study authors: Amplification of reference gene primers provided the estimated nucleated cell counts. Some clones are missing from TCRdb's copy, which holds only in-frame ones; the method was immunoSEQ multiplex PCR. The DNA gave D and trimming, while V, J and clone size come from that table. The table has some 74,000 clones, 65% to 85% seen once. Input material: peripheral blood. The gene calls are TRBV19 and TRBJ2-3; 14 nucleotides align to TRBD2. The TCR was taken from a woman aged 80 or older with active or convalescent COVID-19. CDR3 in DNA: TGTGCCAGTAGTATTAAGGAGGGACTAGCGGGAGTTGCGCAGTATTTT. It codes for CASSIKEGLAGVAQYF.